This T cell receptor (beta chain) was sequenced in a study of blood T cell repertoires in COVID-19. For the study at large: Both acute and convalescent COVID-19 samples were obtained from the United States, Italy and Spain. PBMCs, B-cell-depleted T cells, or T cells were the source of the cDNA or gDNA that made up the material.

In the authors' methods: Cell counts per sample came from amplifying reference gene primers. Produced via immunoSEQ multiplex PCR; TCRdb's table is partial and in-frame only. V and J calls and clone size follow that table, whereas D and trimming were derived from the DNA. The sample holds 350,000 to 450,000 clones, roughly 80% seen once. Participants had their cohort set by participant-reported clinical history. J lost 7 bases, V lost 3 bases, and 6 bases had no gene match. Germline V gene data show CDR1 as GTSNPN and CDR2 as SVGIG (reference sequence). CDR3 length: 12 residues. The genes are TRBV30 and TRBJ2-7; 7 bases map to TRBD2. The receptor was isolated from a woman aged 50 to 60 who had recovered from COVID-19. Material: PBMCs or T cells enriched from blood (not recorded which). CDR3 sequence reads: CAWSIWGGEQYF. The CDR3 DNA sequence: TGTGCCTGGAGCATTTGGGGGGGTGAGCAGTACTTC.